A single sample is the source of the 8 T cell receptor beta chains below, sequenced in a study of cytomegalovirus exposure and HLA in healthy donors. PCR primers comprised 60 Vbeta and 13 Jbeta primers. Repertoires were generated with immunoSEQ multiplex PCR, while TCRdb's copy carries only in-frame clones and drops some. The repertoire holds 200,000 or so clones, with about 83% as singletons. The sample consisted of PBMCs. These receptors were collected from a woman in her twenties or thirties in good health and CMV-seropositive.

A few counts support this clone. V is TRBV7-8 and J is TRBJ1-5; 7 bases are a match to TRBD1. Per germline, CDR1 SGHVS and CDR2 FQNEAQ. This CDR3 is built from 14 residues. V lost 1 base and J lost 7; bases outside the gene matches: 4. CDR3 nucleotide sequence: TGTGCCAGCAGCTTAGGGCAGGGGGGACAGCCCCAGCATTTT. Translating gives CASSLGQGGQPQHF.

The chain couples TRBV28 to TRBJ2-5; TRBD2 matches at 8 bases. The germline V gene encodes CDR1 MDHEN and CDR2 SYDVKM. The CDR3 sequence is 13 residues long. The V segment lost 6 bases and the J segment 5 bases; nucleotides outside the gene matches: 5. Written as DNA, the CDR3 is TGTGCCAGCAGCGGGGGGGCTAGGGAGACCCAGTACTTC. It yields the protein CASSGGARETQYF. Supplemented by reference TRBV28 and TRBJ2-5, the full variable domain reads DVKVTQSSRYLVKRTGEKVFLECVQDMDHENMFWYRQDPGLGLRLIYFSYDVKMKEKGDIPEGYSVSREKKERFSLILESASTNQTSMYLCASSGGARETQYFGPGTRLLVL.

The V and J genes are TRBV19 and TRBJ2-7; TRBD2 aligns across 8 bases. In germline, CDR1 is LNHDA, CDR2 SQIVND (reference sequence). Trimming cost V 7 bases and J 6 bases; bases outside gene matches: 8. The CDR3 has 13 amino acids. The CDR3 DNA sequence: TGTGCCAGTATAGGCGGGACTAGTTTCGAGCAGTACTTC. This gives the protein CASIGGTSFEQYF.

This sequence joins TRBV19 and TRBJ2-3; D perhaps matches TRBD2 (6 bases). Per the germline V gene, CDR1 is LNHDA and CDR2 is SQIVND (reference sequence). V lost 3 bases, J lost 2 bases, and 12 bases lay in between. CDR3 size: 15 residues. CDR3 sequence: CASSIREKPTDTQYF. Written as DNA, the CDR3 is TGTGCCAGTAGTATCCGGGAGAAACCCACAGATACGCAGTATTTT.

The chain is built from TRBV4-1 and TRBJ1-1; TRBD1 is a possible D gene (5 bases). Between the trimmed V and J ends, which lost 4 bases and 0 bases, there was a span of 27 bases. The CDR3 runs to 20 residues. Per germline, CDR1 MGHRA and CDR2 YSYEKL. In nucleotides, the CDR3 is TGCGCCAGCAGCCCCCAGGAGGGTATCATCACCTTGGACATGAACACTGAAGCTTTCTTT. Its translation is CASSPQEGIITLDMNTEAFF.

V usage is TRBV28 and J usage is TRBJ2-3; 8 positions match TRBD1. The CDR3 is made up of 14 amino acids. Trimming removed 6 bases from V and 4 bases from J; junction bases left unmatched: 6. The germline V gene encodes CDR1 MDHEN and CDR2 SYDVKM. Written as DNA, the CDR3 is TGTGCCAGCAGAGGACAGGGCAATTCAGATACGCAGTATTTT. Residues: CASRGQGNSDTQYF.

The chain employs TRBV27 and TRBJ2-5; D might be TRBD2 (6 bases). The DNA end is more similar to TRBJ2-7, so the J call may be wrong. Per germline, CDR1 MNHEY and CDR2 SMNVEV (reference sequence). CDR3 size: 14 residues. The CDR3 nucleotides read TGTGCCAGCAGTCCCGATGGCGGGGCGGGCGAGCAGTACTTC. It translates to CASSPDGGAGEQYF.

The chain combines TRBV7-9 with TRBJ1-2, with unresolved D. The germline CDR1 and CDR2 sequences are SEHNR and FQNEAQ (reference sequence). V lost 5 bases to trimming and J lost 2 bases, with 15 bases between them. This CDR3 is 15 amino acids long. CDR3 DNA: TGTGCCAGCAGCAGCGTGAGTACGCCGAACTATGGCTACACCTTC. Protein product: CASSSVSTPNYGYTF.